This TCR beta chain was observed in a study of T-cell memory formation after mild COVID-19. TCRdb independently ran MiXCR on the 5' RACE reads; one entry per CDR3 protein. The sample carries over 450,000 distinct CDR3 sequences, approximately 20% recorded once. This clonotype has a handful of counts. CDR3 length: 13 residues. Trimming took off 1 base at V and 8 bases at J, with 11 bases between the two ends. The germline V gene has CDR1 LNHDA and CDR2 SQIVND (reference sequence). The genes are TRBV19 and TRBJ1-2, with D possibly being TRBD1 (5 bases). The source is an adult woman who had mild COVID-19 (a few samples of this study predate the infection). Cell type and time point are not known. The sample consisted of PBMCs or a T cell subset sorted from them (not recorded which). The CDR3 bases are TGTGCCAGTAGTATAGCAGGGATAAACGGCTACACCTTC. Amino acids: CASSIAGINGYTF.